This entry describes one T cell receptor beta chain. What it binds is not known. One end of the junction varies from germline; a read error may be responsible. It was with a sample-barcoded 5' primer and a J-beta primer mix that a second PCR of roughly 7 to 12 cycles was run. One entry per CDR3 protein results from TCRdb running MiXCR on the 5' RACE reads. The profile shows around 1,000,000 distinct CDR3 sequences, around 25% of them singletons. CDR3 length: 14 residues. Germline V lookup: CDR1 MDHEN, CDR2 SYDVKM. The data were obtained in a study of blood T cells in healthy people across ages. Findings and caveats of the study: Estimates of diversity drawn from one million T cells were considered underestimates. TCR beta diversity per million T cells fell roughly linearly with age.

These same data were also listed under a study on T cells of mothers and their children. That study adds: When mothers and children were related, their normalized repertoire overlap, which was always slightly higher, did not differ significantly from that of unrelated pairs.

V usage is TRBV28 and J usage is TRBJ2-5, with 9 bases aligning to TRBD1. The sample taken for sequencing was blood. This sequence was found in a girl aged 2 to 10 in good health. The CDR3 region is CASSASLTGTGKFF. CDR3 bases: TGTGCCAGCAGCGCGTCCCTTACCGGGACAGGGAAGTTCTTC.